Presented here are 2 T cell receptor beta chains from one specimen sequenced in a study of early stage breast cancer tumors. Some clones are missing from TCRdb's copy, which holds only in-frame ones; the method was immunoSEQ multiplex PCR. Found here are tens of thousands of clones, around 80% of them singletons; the top ten hold nearly 3.5%. The sequencing sample was made of blood. The receptors stem from a person aged 30-39 years with breast cancer.

The CDR3 DNA is TGTGCCAGCAGTGGGGACACATTAGCCAAAAACATTCAGTACTTC. As protein: CASSGDTLAKNIQYF. The V call is TRBV2, the J call TRBJ2-4, with D perhaps matching TRBD1 (6 bases). CDR3 length: 15 residues. Germline V gene sequence: CDR1 SNHLY, CDR2 FYNNEI. The germline V and J ends were trimmed by 4 bases and 0 bases, with 10 bases remaining between them.

V and J are TRBV19 and TRBJ2-5; D might be TRBD1 (6 bases). CDR3 length: 16 amino acids. V lost 2 bases to trimming and J lost 1 base, with 14 bases between them. CDR1 is LNHDA, CDR2 SQIVND, per germline (reference sequence). The CDR3 nucleotides read TGTGCCAGTAGTATAAGAGGACAGTTCGGCCAAGAGACCCAGTACTTC. Its protein product is CASSIRGQFGQETQYF.